This T cell receptor beta chain was captured in a study of blood T cells in healthy people across ages. The authors ran a second PCR of roughly 7 to 11 cycles using a sample-barcoded 5' primer and a J-beta primer mix. TCRdb redid the calling of the 5' RACE reads with MiXCR, one entry per CDR3 protein. The data show just over 1 million distinct CDR3 sequences, with 40% to 55% seen just once and 18% held by the top ten. This clonotype was counted many times. The CDR3 loop spans 14 amino acids. The germline V and J ends were trimmed by 5 bases and 5 bases, with 16 bases remaining between them. CDR1 is SGHAT and CDR2 is FQNNGV in the germline V gene.

The source of this sequence is a woman aged 55-75 years in good health. Sequencing was performed on blood. J is TRBJ2-7 and V is TRBV11-2, with no clear D. The CDR3 DNA sequence: TGTGCCAGCAGCCCAAGACCGGGCCCCCACGAGCAGTACTTC. The encoded protein is CASSPRPGPHEQYF.